The clone carrying this TCR delta chain has a handful of counts. As yet, its antigen is unknown. A much bigger clone sits one base away, suggesting this may be a read error. The data were obtained in a study of γδ T cells in repeated Plasmodium falciparum infection. Study context: Sampling occurred at baseline, pre-infection for selected infections, and 21 days post-infection.

TCRdb called clones from the multiplex PCR reads again using CATT. Among some 100,000 delta-chain clones listed, approximately 1.4% were seen once. Vgamma9/Vdelta2+ and Vdelta2-negative gammadelta T cells were flow-sorted from PBMC for bulk sequencing. The study, taken as a whole, reports: Waves of new clonotype selection appeared after repeated controlled infections in Vdelta2-negative, largely Vdelta1+, gammadelta T cells. Compared with Australian children, Malian Vdelta2-negative repertoires seemed more clonal, less diverse, less shared. Many TCRgamma sequences overlapped between individuals in stable Vgamma9/Vdelta2+ repertoires.

Germline V gives CDR1 TSWWSYY, CDR2 QGS. The CDR3 is 25 amino acids. The chain has TRDV1 and TRDJ3; TRDD3 matches 13 bases. Sequencing was performed on gamma-delta T cells from blood. This receptor was taken from a pool of human donors (malaria-infected and uninfected, not separated). The CDR3 loop reads CALGVYGETGGYALPSSWDTRQMFF. In DNA, the CDR3 is TGTGCTCTTGGGGTCTACGGTGAGACTGGGGGATACGCGCTACCCAGCTCCTGGGACACTCGACAGATGTTTTTC.